This TCR beta chain is drawn from a study of regulatory T cells in long-lasting Graves disease. The overall study: Prior antithyroid drug treatment in newly diagnosed Graves' patients lasted under 3 months. General study points: Sharing of public clonotypes was greater in persistent patients (about 2,500) than in new patients (around 1,000).

This clonotype was seen a few times. What it recognizes is unknown. Noted time point: newly diagnosed GD, antithyroid drugs for less than 3 months. Researchers made the TCR library from RNA that was extracted from PBMCs. Investigators prepared the TCR beta libraries by applying iRepertoire HTBI primers and Arm-PCR of CDR3 regions. TCRdb re-called the multiplex PCR reads through MiXCR, storing one row per CDR3 protein. The sample includes 600,000 to 650,000 distinct CDR3 sequences, 15% to 20% of them seen just once. Germline V gene lookup returns CDR1 SGHTA and CDR2 FQGTGA. CDR3 length: 14 residues. V was trimmed by 6 bases and J by 7 bases, leaving 16 bases between them. The same data also contributed to another study, on T cells in Graves' hyperthyroidism and ophthalmopathy.

The J gene is TRBJ2-1, the V gene TRBV7-3; D unclear. The specimen was peripheral blood mononuclear cells (PBMCs), collected at new diagnosis, from a patient treated with antithyroid drugs. This sequence originates from a woman aged 30 to 39 with Graves disease. In nucleotides, the CDR3 is TGTGCCAGCAGTCCGATCGGGCTTGAAAATGAGCAGTTCTTC. Translation: CASSPIGLENEQFF.